This TCR beta chain was found in a study of T cell responses to AZD1222 COVID-19 vaccine (dated by TCRdb to the early 2020s). Background for the entire study: AZD1222 recipients given second doses at about 4 weeks or at about 12 weeks were pooled, since spike-specific TCR depth and breadth were not found to differ between the two schedules. Trial participants were enrolled into age subgroups of 18-55, 56-69 and 70-plus years, which contained roughly 150, 30 and 60 TCR-sequenced participants, respectively. TCR sequencing was performed for fewer than 250 trial participants, of whom around 200 were given two doses of AZD1222 and some 26 were given two doses of MenACWY control vaccine.

Concerning this clone itself: Its antigen remains undetermined. The record has no base qualities; no much larger clone is one base away.

After removal of 5 bases from V and 1 base from J, the junction retains 7 bases not matched to a gene. Per the germline V gene, SGHRS is the CDR1 and YFSETQ is the CDR2. From its cysteine to its phenylalanine, the CDR3 spans 15 amino acids. CDR3 DNA is the only sequence kept; it has 45 bases, read in frame from the first base. The CDR3 regions of human TCRbeta chains were subjected to immunosequencing. On the study's bioinformatics: TCRs in the repertoires were matched against a reference library of SARS-CoV-2-specific TCRs that had been generated with the MIRA antigen-specificity platform. Breadth was defined as the fraction of unique TCRs that were SARS-CoV-2-associated. Depth was defined as the fraction of total T cells that were SARS-CoV-2-associated. Using the MIRA data, each spike-specific TCR was mapped to the spike region that the TCR reacts to and placed in a CD4 or CD8 class. Log10-transformed breadth and depth values were compared by one-way ANOVA with Sidak's multiple comparisons tests. TCRdb retrieved this table from immuneACCESS and kept in-frame rearrangements only. Not all clones are present; in checked studies, unresolved V genes account for under half, and no reason is known for the remainder. V and J calls and clone size follow that table, whereas D and trimming were derived from the DNA. Recorded for this sample are roughly 100,000 clones; roughly nine tenths of them occurred a single time. Roughly 3.7% of the sample rests with the top ten.

What the authors observed across the whole study: CD4 TCRs associated with the vaccine covered the entire spike protein, and the dominant responses were in regions 160-218 and 743-854. Because no samples from the day 14 peak response were available, repertoires could be characterized only after the peak T cell response. Only 5 to 7 AZD1222 recipients were SARS-CoV-2 seropositive at baseline, limiting conclusions about previously exposed vaccinees. Most participants were white British and females outnumbered males, and the authors suggested that clonal diversity may have been underestimated. The 56-69-year group was small, and its depth increase did not reach significance, likely because of low power. Nearly half of unique spike-specific TCRs reportedly recognized epitopes outside regions mutated in the B.1.351 and B.1.1.7 variants. Spike-specific TCR breadth and depth rose significantly after two AZD1222 doses compared with day 0 and with MenACWY recipients.

In the paper's terms, the time point label means: baseline before first vaccination. The vaccinee samples were drawn from two UK trials, COV001 and COV002, one of which was a single-blind randomized controlled phase 2/3 trial testing AZD1222 (ChAdOx1 nCoV-19) in healthy adults. For TCRbeta chain sequencing, PBMC samples were collected from trial participants at day 0 and at day 28 after the second dose. The chain was built from TRBV5-1 and TRBJ1-1; 8 central nucleotides agree with TRBD1. This specimen consisted of peripheral blood, obtained on day 0 of AZD1222 vaccination. This receptor was identified in an adult in good health. The sequence in DNA is TGCGCCAGCAGTTCCGGGACAGGCGGGAACACTGAAGCTTTCTTT. Its translation reads: CASSSGTGGNTEAFF.